The clone carrying this TCR beta chain was recorded once. The entry originates in a study of blood T cell repertoires in COVID-19. Study at large: Italy, Spain and the United States were the sources of the convalescent and acute COVID-19 samples.

V lost 1 base, J lost 2 bases, and 3 bases stayed unmatched. This CDR3 has 15 residues. CDR1 is MNHNS, CDR2 SASEGT, per germline. The authors' processing: Estimates of nucleated cell counts were drawn from the amplification of reference gene primers. Sequenced by immunoSEQ multiplex PCR; TCRdb stores in-frame clones only, minus some. The D gene and trimming were derived from the DNA, and the V and J assignments and clone size from that table. The table records some 210,000 clones, about four fifths of them present only once. Sequencing was performed on peripheral blood. The TCR comes from a woman in her 70s with active or convalescent COVID-19. The chain uses TRBV6-1 and TRBJ2-7; 9 nucleotides line up with TRBD2. As DNA, the CDR3 is TGTGCCAGCAGTGAAGTGGGCGGGAGGGCCTACGAGCAGTACTTC. Translation gives CASSEVGGRAYEQYF.